Listed here are 32 T cell receptor beta chains from one sample, sequenced in a study of T cell repertoires in aging, cancer and after chemotherapy. Rearranged V-D-J TRB sequences were amplified with a mixed TRB-A/B primer pool. TCRdb re-called the multiplex PCR reads with MiXCR, one entry per CDR3 protein. This table holds almost 3,000 distinct CDR3 sequences, approximately 26% found once. Peripheral blood genomic DNA, not sorted cells or RNA, was the template. The sequencing sample was made of blood. The receptors stem from a human donor with a solid tumor.

By proportion, this clonotype is medium-sized. The chain carries TRBV13 and TRBJ2-5; D gene ambiguous. CDR1 and CDR2 (germline): PRHDT, FYEKMQ (reference sequence). The CDR3 loop spans 12 amino acids. With 5 bases removed from V and 5 bases from J, the gap between germline ends came to 9 bases. CDR3 DNA: TGTGCCAGCAGCAAACCCAGGGAGACCCAGTACTTC. This gives the protein CASSKPRETQYF.

This clonotype occurred a few times. The rearrangement joins TRBV12-3 or TRBV12-4 to TRBJ1-4; 8 nucleotides align to TRBD1. Trimming at V came to 6 bases and at J to 8 bases, leaving 11 bases not matched to a gene. CDR3 length equals 15 residues. The chain's CDR3 is CASSPFQGAGEKLFF. Written as DNA, the CDR3 is TGTGCCAGCAGCCCCTTTCAGGGGGCTGGGGAAAAACTGTTTTTT.

This clonotype is termed medium-sized. V is TRBV6-2 or TRBV6-3 and J is TRBJ1-5, with D uncertain. CDR3 length equals 14 residues. V was shortened by 5 bases and J by 5 bases, with 13 bases between the two germline ends. Per germline, CDR1 MNHEY and CDR2 SVGEGT. CDR3 amino acids: CASSRSARDQPQHF. CDR3 nucleotide sequence: TGTGCCAGCAGTCGGTCCGCTAGAGATCAGCCCCAGCATTTT.

This clonotype was seen only a few times. The chain joins TRBV14 to TRBJ1-2; no reliable D call. The CDR3 contains 14 residues. Germline assignment: CDR1 SGHDN and CDR2 FVKESK. V was shortened by 0 bases and J by 4 bases, with 9 bases between the two germline ends. CDR3 nucleotides: TGTGCCAGCAGCCAAGATCCGCGGACCTATGGCTACACCTTC. This codes for CASSQDPRTYGYTF.

This clonotype was recorded a few times. The chain recombines TRBV6-5 with TRBJ2-5, with 10 nucleotides matching TRBD2. Germline values: CDR1 MNHEY, CDR2 SVGAGI. CDR3 length: 16 residues. J lost 5 bases, V lost 6 bases, and 12 bases had no gene match. The CDR3 loop is CASRSHSGGRVETQYF. The CDR3 nucleotides are TGTGCCAGCAGGTCGCATAGCGGGGGGCGCGTGGAGACCCAGTACTTC.

The chain couples TRBV7-2 to TRBJ2-4; TRBD2 agrees at 9 bases. Germline CDR1 reads SGHTA; CDR2 reads FQGNSA. This CDR3 region has 13 residues. Losses at the gene ends were 7 bases for V and 4 bases for J; bases not matched to a gene: 2. The CDR3 is CASTGLAKNIQYF. In DNA form, the CDR3 reads TGTGCCAGCACGGGACTAGCTAAAAACATTCAGTACTTC. Supplemented by reference TRBV7-2 and TRBJ2-4, the full variable domain reads GAGVSQSPSNKVTEKGKDVELRCDPISGHTALYWYRQSLGQGLEFLIYFQGNSAPDKSGLPSDRFSAERTGGSVSTLTIQRTQQEDSAVYLCASTGLAKNIQYFGAGTRLSVL.

This rearrangement joins TRBV6-6 to TRBJ1-3, with a tentative D call TRBD1 (6 bases). From germline, CDR1 is MNHNY and CDR2 SVGAGI (reference sequence). Trimming cost V 6 bases and J 2 bases, with 14 bases left between them. The CDR3 length is 15 residues. The CDR3 protein is CASSAQGFPGNTIYF. The DNA of the CDR3 is TGTGCCAGCAGCGCCCAGGGGTTCCCTGGAAACACCATATATTTT.

The rearrangement links TRBV12-3 or TRBV12-4 to TRBJ2-7, with D possibly called TRBD1 or TRBD2 (6 bases each). This CDR3 is built from 15 residues. CDR3 sequence (DNA): TGTGCTAGTGGTTTGGGACAAACCGGGAGCTACGAGCAGTACTTC. Amino acid sequence: CASGLGQTGSYEQYF.

This clonotype is labeled medium-sized. This rearrangement joins TRBV11-2 to TRBJ2-1, with TRBD1 matching over 7 bases. V lost 1 base and J lost 0; bases outside the gene matches: 3. The CDR3 is made up of 16 amino acids. Germline-derived CDR1 and CDR2 are SGHAT and FQNNGV. CDR3 amino acids: CASSLVQGSSYNEQFF. CDR3 nucleotide sequence: TGTGCCAGCAGCTTAGTACAGGGGAGCTCCTACAATGAGCAGTTCTTC.

Judged by abundance, this clonotype is medium-sized. The chain has TRBV19 and TRBJ2-5; D gene uncertain. Germline V gene lookup returns CDR1 LNHDA and CDR2 SQIVND (reference sequence). The CDR3 consists of 13 residues. Trimming took off 4 bases at V and 8 bases at J, with 14 bases between the two ends. The CDR3 sequence is CASSRPDSATQYF. In nucleotides, the CDR3 is TGTGCCAGTAGTAGACCGGATAGTGCCACCCAGTACTTC.

This clonotype was recorded a few times. The chain combines TRBV27 with TRBJ2-7; 7 bases are a match to TRBD1. Germline V CDR1 and CDR2: MNHEY, SMNVEV (reference sequence). V lost 7 bases, J lost 0 bases, and 9 bases stayed unmatched. The CDR3 loop spans 15 amino acids. The CDR3 reads CASISGQASSYEQYF. CDR3 nucleotide sequence: TGTGCCAGCATCTCCGGACAGGCGAGCTCCTACGAGCAGTACTTC.

As concerns this clonotype: A clone one base away is much larger, so this may be a read error. The rearrangement links TRBV19 to TRBJ1-5; 9 bases are a match to TRBD1. The length of the CDR3 is 15 residues. From germline, CDR1 is LNHDA and CDR2 SQIVND (reference sequence). After removal of 5 bases from V and 1 base from J, the junction contained 3 bases not matched to a gene. The CDR3 DNA sequence: TGTGCCAGTAGTGATACAGGGGGCAGCAATCAGCCCCAGCATTTT. Amino acid sequence: CASSDTGGSNQPQHF.

V and J are TRBV6-5 and TRBJ2-7; TRBD2 matches at 7 bases. The V segment lost 5 bases and the J segment 5 bases; nucleotides outside the gene matches: 6. Per germline, CDR1 MNHEY and CDR2 SVGAGI. The CDR3 covers 13 residues. CDR3 sequence reads: CASSHPGGHEQYF. The DNA of the CDR3 is TGTGCCAGCAGTCACCCGGGAGGCCACGAGCAGTACTTC.

This clonotype showed up just a few times. The chain joins TRBV18 to TRBJ1-1; no definite D call. The germline V gene has CDR1 KGHSH and CDR2 LQKENI. The V gene lost 5 bases and the J gene lost 5 bases, with 18 bases spanning the gap. CDR3 length: 15 amino acids. The CDR3 DNA sequence: TGTGCCAGCTCATTCGAAAGTGGGTTGTCTACTGAAGCTTTCTTT. Its translation: CASSFESGLSTEAFF.

By share of the sample, this clonotype is medium-sized (0.01 to 0.1%). The V and J genes are TRBV6-4 and TRBJ1-4; D unclear. CDR1 is MRHNA, CDR2 SNTAGT, per germline. This CDR3 spans 15 amino acids. V lost 5 bases, J lost 5 bases, and 15 bases lay in between. CDR3 bases: TGTGCCAGCAGTCCCCGTTCCGGTAGGAATGAAAAACTGTTTTTT. It translates to CASSPRSGRNEKLFF.

As to this clonotype: One base away lies a much larger clone, so this may be a sequencing read error. This chain connects TRBV7-2 to TRBJ1-4; 8 bases fit TRBD1. Germline CDR1 is SGHTA and CDR2 is FQGNSA. The CDR3 totals 14 residues. In nucleotides, the CDR3 is TGTGTCAGCAGCCCTGGAGGACAGGGTGAAAAACTGTTTTTT. Its translation: CVSSPGGQGEKLFF. Drawing the rest from reference TRBV7-2 and TRBJ1-4, the complete variable domain is GAGVSQSPSNKVTEKGKDVELRCDPISGHTALYWYRQSLGQGLEFLIYFQGNSAPDKSGLPSDRFSAERTGGSVSTLTIQRTQQEDSAVYLCVSSPGGQGEKLFFGSGTQLSVL.

Sample share makes this clonotype medium-sized. The chain employs TRBV19 and TRBJ2-1, with D possibly TRBD1 on 6 matching bases. Trimming pared 1 base from V and 2 bases from J, leaving 15 bases between. Germline loops: CDR1 LNHDA, CDR2 SQIVND (reference sequence). The CDR3 sequence is 17 residues long. The DNA of the CDR3 is TGTGCCAGTAGTATAGGGGCACAGGGAACGACCTACAATGAGCAGTTCTTC. Translating it yields CASSIGAQGTTYNEQFF. Full variable domain (remainder filled in from reference TRBV19 and TRBJ2-1): DGGITQSPKYLFRKEGQNVTLSCEQNLNHDAMYWYRQDPGQGLRLIYYSQIVNDFQKGDIAEGYSVSREKKESFPLTVTSAQKNPTAFYLCASSIGAQGTTYNEQFFGPGTRLTVL.

This clonotype was picked up a small number of times. The V call is TRBV27, the J call TRBJ2-5, with 13 positions matching TRBD2. J lost 5 bases, V lost 4 bases, and 7 bases had no gene match. This CDR3 has 16 amino acids. The germline V gene encodes CDR1 MNHEY and CDR2 SMNVEV (reference sequence). The CDR3 coding sequence is TGTGCCAGCAGTTCCAGACTAGCGGGAGGTTGGGAGACCCAGTACTTC. The encoded protein is CASSSRLAGGWETQYF.

V usage is TRBV5-4 and J usage is TRBJ2-7, with 15 bases matching TRBD2. This CDR3 is built from 17 residues. Germline assignment: CDR1 SGHNT and CDR2 YYREEE (reference sequence). J was trimmed by 2 bases and V by 4 bases; bases with no gene match: 7. The CDR3 DNA reads TGTGCCAGCAGCCAGGGACTAGCGGGAGGAACACCCTACGAGCAGTACTTC. Translation gives CASSQGLAGGTPYEQYF.

This chain uses TRBV5-8 with TRBJ1-6, with 9 bases that match TRBD1. V gave up 4 bases and J gave up 11 bases; unmatched junction bases: 4. Germline loops: CDR1 SGHTS, CDR2 YDEGEE. This CDR3 is 13 amino acids long. The CDR3 nucleotides are TGTGCCAGCAGCAGGGACAGGGCGGCACCCCTCCACTTT. Translated: CASSRDRAAPLHF. Full variable domain (missing parts from reference TRBV5-8 and TRBJ1-6): EAGVTQSPTHLIKTRGQQATLRCSPISGHTSVYWYQQALGLGLQFLLWYDEGEERNRGNFPPRFSGRQFPNYSSELNVNALELEDSALYLCASSRDRAAPLHFGNGTRLTVT.

This clonotype is deemed medium-sized (0.01 to 0.1%). The rearrangement links TRBV6-5 to TRBJ2-1; 7 bases agree with TRBD2. There are 15 residues in the CDR3. Germline assignment: CDR1 MNHEY and CDR2 SVGAGI. The ends lost 0 bases at V and 6 bases at J; junction bases unmatched: 5. The CDR3: CASSYSAWGGNEQFF. Here the CDR3 DNA reads TGTGCCAGCAGTTACTCGGCCTGGGGGGGCAATGAGCAGTTCTTC.

The V call is TRBV28, the J call TRBJ1-1; D unclear. The V end was cut by 5 bases, the J end by 4 bases, with 14 bases between. The CDR3 has 14 residues. The germline V gene has CDR1 MDHEN and CDR2 SYDVKM. The CDR3 DNA is TGTGCCAGCAGTGCCCAGTTGACCCTCACTGAAGCTTTCTTT. Translating it yields CASSAQLTLTEAFF. The full variable domain, in which reference TRBV28 and TRBJ1-1 provide the parts outside the CDR3, is DVKVTQSSRYLVKRTGEKVFLECVQDMDHENMFWYRQDPGLGLRLIYFSYDVKMKEKGDIPEGYSVSREKKERFSLILESASTNQTSMYLCASSAQLTLTEAFFGQGTRLTVV.

By proportion, this clonotype is medium-sized (0.01 to 0.1%). The rearrangement uses TRBV19 and TRBJ2-7, with D possibly TRBD2 on 6 matching bases. This CDR3 contains 17 residues. Between the trimmed V and J ends, which lost 6 bases and 1 base, there was a span of 22 bases. Germline V gene data show CDR1 as LNHDA and CDR2 as SQIVND (reference sequence). Written as DNA, the CDR3 is TGTGCCAGTAGAGCCGGAGGGAGTGGTGCTGGGTCCTACGAGCAGTACTTC. Its translation is CASRAGGSGAGSYEQYF.

This clonotype is medium-sized (0.01 to 0.1%) in the sample. The chain is built from TRBV5-5 and TRBJ1-1; no definite D call. The CDR3 extends over 14 amino acids. V was cut by 1 base and J by 1 base, with 8 bases left in between. Germline V gene lookup returns CDR1 SGHKS and CDR2 YYEKEE (reference sequence). The CDR3 spells CASSLSQANTEAFF. The CDR3, as DNA: TGTGCCAGCAGCTTGTCTCAGGCGAACACTGAAGCTTTCTTT.

This clonotype was seen a handful of times. V usage is TRBV5-1 and J usage is TRBJ2-5; D remains ambiguous. This CDR3 spans 15 amino acids. V lost 0 bases and J 2 bases, leaving 11 bases between the germline ends. The V gene's germline CDR1 is SGHRS and CDR2 YFSETQ. The CDR3 sequence: CASSLGSGPQETQYF. The CDR3 DNA is TGCGCCAGCAGCTTGGGTTCAGGTCCACAAGAGACCCAGTACTTC. The entire variable domain, with the rest obtained from reference TRBV5-1 and TRBJ2-5, is as follows: KAGVTQTPRYLIKTRGQQVTLSCSPISGHRSVSWYQQTPGQGLQFLFEYFSETQRNKGNFPGRFSGRQFSNSRSEMNVSTLELGDSALYLCASSLGSGPQETQYFGPGTRLLVL.

This clonotype was detected a few times. The CDR3, as DNA: TGTGCCAGCTCACCGCCGGGCCCAAGAGGTGGTGAAGCTTTCTTT. It yields the protein CASSPPGPRGGEAFF. This chain connects TRBV18 to TRBJ1-1, with D hard to call. The germline gives CDR1 KGHSH, CDR2 LQKENI. V gave up 3 bases and J gave up 7 bases, with 18 bases separating them. This CDR3 is built from 15 residues.

This clonotype was detected only a few times. This chain links TRBV28 with TRBJ2-3; D might be TRBD2 (6 bases). Germline CDR1 is MDHEN and CDR2 is SYDVKM. This CDR3 region has 12 residues. The V and J ends lost 7 bases and 13 bases respectively, with 18 bases between them. CDR3 amino acids: CASTGTFSYEYF. CDR3 in DNA: TGTGCCAGCACCGGGACTTTCTCTTATGAGTATTTT.

By proportion, this clonotype is medium-sized. The chain uses TRBV19 and TRBJ2-1; TRBD2 matches at 15 bases. CDR3 size: 16 residues. Germline trimming cut 4 bases from V and 8 bases from J; bases unmatched to any gene: 6. Per the germline V gene, CDR1 is LNHDA and CDR2 is SQIVND (reference sequence). CDR3 amino acids: CASSKRTSGGGDEQFF. CDR3 nucleotides: TGTGCCAGTAGTAAGAGGACTAGCGGGGGGGGGGATGAGCAGTTCTTC.

This chain joins TRBV4-2 and TRBJ1-2; the D gene is possibly TRBD1 (5 bases). V lost 1 base and J lost 3, with 21 bases in between. This CDR3 has 18 residues. The V gene's germline CDR1 is LGHNA and CDR2 YNFKEQ. CDR3 coding DNA: TGTGCCAGCAGCCAAGCAAGGGCGCAGGGCTTGGGTGACTATGGCTACACCTTC. Residues: CASSQARAQGLGDYGYTF.

This clonotype was observed a few times. V and J are TRBV18 and TRBJ1-5; no definite D call. CDR1 KGHSH and CDR2 LQKENI come from the germline V gene. The CDR3 consists of 14 residues. V was trimmed by 0 bases and J by 1 base, leaving 4 bases between them. The CDR3 here is CASSPPSSNQPQHF. The CDR3 nucleotides read TGTGCCAGCTCACCACCGTCCAGCAATCAGCCCCAGCATTTT.

In its sample, this clonotype was seen a few times. Written as DNA, the CDR3 is TGTGCCAGCAGCCTTGGACAGGGGGGAACTTCCGAGCAGTACTTC. Translating it yields CASSLGQGGTSEQYF. The V and J genes are TRBV7-6 and TRBJ2-7; TRBD1 matches 10 bases. CDR1 is SGHVS and CDR2 is FNYEAQ in the germline V gene. CDR3 size: 15 residues. V was clipped by 5 bases and J by 6 bases; unmatched bases: 10. The full variable domain, with the rest looked up from reference TRBV7-6 and TRBJ2-7, is GAGVSQSPRYKVTKRGQDVALRCDPISGHVSLYWYRQALGQGPEFLTYFNYEAQQDKSGLPNDRFSAERPEGSISTLTIQRTEQRDSAMYRCASSLGQGGTSEQYFGPGTRLTVT.

In its sample, this clonotype ranks as medium-sized. The chain has TRBV19 and TRBJ2-7; D possibly uses TRBD1 or TRBD2 (5 bases each). Trimming shortened V by 5 bases and J by 2 bases, and 16 bases separated the two germline ends. Germline values: CDR1 LNHDA, CDR2 SQIVND (reference sequence). The CDR3 covers 15 residues. The CDR3 nucleotides are TGTGCCAGTAGTGTGGGGACCCTCTATACCTACGAGCAGTACTTC. Translated: CASSVGTLYTYEQYF.